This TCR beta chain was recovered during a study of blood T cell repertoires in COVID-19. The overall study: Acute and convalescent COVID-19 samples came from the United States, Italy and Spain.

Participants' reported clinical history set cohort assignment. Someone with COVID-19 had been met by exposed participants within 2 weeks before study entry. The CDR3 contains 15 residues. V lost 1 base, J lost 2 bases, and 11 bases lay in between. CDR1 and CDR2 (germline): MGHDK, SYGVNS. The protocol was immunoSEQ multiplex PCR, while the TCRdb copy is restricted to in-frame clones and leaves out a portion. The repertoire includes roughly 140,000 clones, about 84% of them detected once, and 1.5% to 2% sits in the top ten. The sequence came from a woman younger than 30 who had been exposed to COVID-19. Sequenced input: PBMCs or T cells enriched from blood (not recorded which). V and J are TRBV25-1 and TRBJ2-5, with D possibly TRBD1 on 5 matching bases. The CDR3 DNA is TGTGCCAGCAGTGAATTCGGCCGACAGCAAGAGACCCAGTACTTC. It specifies CASSEFGRQQETQYF.